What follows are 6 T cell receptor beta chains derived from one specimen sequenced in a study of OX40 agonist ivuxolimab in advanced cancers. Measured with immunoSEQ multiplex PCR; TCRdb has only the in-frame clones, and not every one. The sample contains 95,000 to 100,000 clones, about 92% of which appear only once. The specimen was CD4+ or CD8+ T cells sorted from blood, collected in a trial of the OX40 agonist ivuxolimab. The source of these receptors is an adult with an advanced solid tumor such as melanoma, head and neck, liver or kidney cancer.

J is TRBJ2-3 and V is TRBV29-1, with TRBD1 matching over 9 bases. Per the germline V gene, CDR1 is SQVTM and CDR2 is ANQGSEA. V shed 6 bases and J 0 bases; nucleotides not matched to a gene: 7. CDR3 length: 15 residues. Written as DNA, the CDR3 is TGCAGCGTAACCACCGGGACAGGGAGCACAGATACGCAGTATTTT. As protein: CSVTTGTGSTDTQYF.

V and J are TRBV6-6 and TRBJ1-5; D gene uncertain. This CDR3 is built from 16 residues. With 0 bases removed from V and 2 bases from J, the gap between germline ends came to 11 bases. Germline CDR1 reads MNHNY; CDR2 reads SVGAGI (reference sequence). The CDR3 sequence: CASSYSSRGGNQPQHF. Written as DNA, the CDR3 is TGTGCCAGCAGTTACTCGAGCAGAGGCGGCAATCAGCCCCAGCATTTT.

The CDR3 DNA reads TGTGCCAGCAGATCTCAGGGGCTCTATGGCTACACCTTC. It translates to CASRSQGLYGYTF. The chain is built from TRBV28 and TRBJ1-2; D is perhaps TRBD1 (6 bases). The CDR3 is 13 residues long. Germline CDR1 MDHEN, CDR2 SYDVKM. V lost 6 bases and J 4 bases, leaving 12 bases between the germline ends.

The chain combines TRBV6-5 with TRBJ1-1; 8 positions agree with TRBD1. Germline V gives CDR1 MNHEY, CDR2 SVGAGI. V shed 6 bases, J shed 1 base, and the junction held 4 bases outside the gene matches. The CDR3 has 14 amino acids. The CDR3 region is CASSLDRANTEAFF. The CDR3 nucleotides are TGTGCCAGCAGCCTGGACAGGGCGAACACTGAAGCTTTCTTT.

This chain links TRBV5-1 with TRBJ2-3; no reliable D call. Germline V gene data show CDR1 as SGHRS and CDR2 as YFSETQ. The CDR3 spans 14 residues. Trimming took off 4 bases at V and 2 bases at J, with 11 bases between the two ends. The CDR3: CASSPNILTDTQYF. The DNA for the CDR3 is TGCGCCAGCAGCCCAAATATTCTCACAGATACGCAGTATTTT.

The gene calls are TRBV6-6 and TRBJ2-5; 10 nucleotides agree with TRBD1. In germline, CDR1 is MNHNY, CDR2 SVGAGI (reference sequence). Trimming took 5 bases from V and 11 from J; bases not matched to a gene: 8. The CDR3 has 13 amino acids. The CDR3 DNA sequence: TGTGCCAGCAGTGCCCAAGGGACAGGGGAACAGTACTTC. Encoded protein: CASSAQGTGEQYF.